Detailed here is one TCR beta chain. Its specificity is not known. The entry originates in a study of CD8+ T cells in alopecia areata. Study summary: Oral tofacitinib, 5 to 10 mg twice daily, was given in an open-label trial. The study, taken as a whole, reports: Sequencing of scalp tissue also captures the resident alphabeta T cells of normal skin.

The CDR3 length is 15 residues. Per the germline V gene, CDR1 is GTSNPN and CDR2 is SVGIG (reference sequence). With 0 bases clipped from V and 6 bases from J, the junction kept 11 bases outside the gene matches. As the sequencing template, cDNA was produced by extracting RNA and reverse transcribing it. Clones were read by immunoSEQ multiplex PCR, and TCRdb kept only the in-frame ones, dropping some. The sample records fewer than 200,000 clones, about 60% being singletons. Both peripheral blood and punch biopsies of lesional scalp skin were obtained from patients who had alopecia areata. The TCR comes from a human donor with alopecia areata. The gene calls are TRBV30 and TRBJ2-7, with 7 bases identical to TRBD1. The specimen comprised CD4+ T cells sorted from blood, sampled at week 0. DNA of the CDR3: TGTGCCTGGAGTGTTTTGACAGGGCTTTCAGGCGAGCAGTACTTC. Protein product: CAWSVLTGLSGEQYF.